The 25 T cell receptor beta chains presented below share a single source sample, sequenced in a study of blood T cell repertoires in COVID-19. The protocol was immunoSEQ multiplex PCR, while the TCRdb copy is restricted to in-frame clones and leaves out a portion. The data contain roughly 400,000 clones, more than 70% of them singletons. Sequencing used PBMCs or T cells enriched from blood (not recorded which). These receptors all stem from a woman under 30 who had been exposed to COVID-19.

The chain recombines TRBV9 with TRBJ1-1; 7 nucleotides line up with TRBD1. The CDR3 loop spans 15 amino acids. The germline CDR1 and CDR2 sequences are SGDLS and YYNGEE. With 3 bases clipped from V and 7 bases from J, the junction kept 12 bases outside the gene matches. DNA of the CDR3: TGTGCCAGCAGCGAGAGGGGGTCAGGGGACAGTGAAGCTTTCTTT. Protein: CASSERGSGDSEAFF.

The gene calls are TRBV7-9 and TRBJ2-6; tentative D call: TRBD1 (6 bases). Germline assignment: CDR1 SEHNR and CDR2 FQNEAQ (reference sequence). This CDR3 contains 18 residues. V was trimmed by 4 bases and J by 1 base, leaving 17 bases between them. The CDR3 spells CASSSRRGAGSGANVLTF. CDR3 DNA: TGTGCCAGCAGCTCCCGCAGGGGCGCTGGATCTGGGGCCAACGTCCTGACTTTC.

The rearrangement uses TRBV2 and TRBJ1-1; TRBD1 matches 7 bases. Germline CDR1 SNHLY, CDR2 FYNNEI. The CDR3 has 13 amino acids. The V gene end was trimmed by 7 bases and the J gene end by 2 bases; junction bases not matched to a gene: 4. The CDR3 DNA is TGTGCCAGCAATAGACAGGGAAACACTGAAGCTTTCTTT. This translates into CASNRQGNTEAFF.

The rearrangement uses TRBV14 and TRBJ2-2, with 13 bases identical to TRBD2. Germline CDR1 SGHDN, CDR2 FVKESK. CDR3 length: 15 amino acids. The V and J ends lost 7 bases and 6 bases, in that order; junction bases with no gene match: 5. The CDR3 sequence: CASTPGLAGAGELFF. CDR3 coding DNA: TGTGCCAGCACCCCAGGACTAGCGGGAGCCGGGGAGCTGTTTTTT.

This rearrangement joins TRBV4-1 to TRBJ2-2; 11 bases fit TRBD2. The V gene's germline CDR1 is MGHRA and CDR2 YSYEKL. Losses at the gene ends were 0 bases for V and 3 bases for J; bases not matched to a gene: 9. CDR3 size: 19 residues. The CDR3 reads CASSQESPSGGRYTGELFF. The CDR3 DNA reads TGCGCCAGCAGCCAAGAGTCCCCTAGCGGGGGGCGATACACCGGGGAGCTGTTTTTT.

The genes are TRBV12-3 or TRBV12-4 and TRBJ2-7, with D possibly TRBD1 on 6 matching bases. V was cut by 6 bases and J by 5 bases, with 8 bases left in between. The CDR3 is made up of 11 amino acids. DNA of the CDR3: TGTGCCAGCAGACAGGGCCACGAGCAGTACTTC. It is translated as CASRQGHEQYF.

The V gene is TRBV19, the J gene TRBJ2-4, with 8 bases identical to TRBD2. Germline CDR1 and CDR2: LNHDA and SQIVND (reference sequence). The CDR3 totals 15 residues. The ends lost 2 bases at V and 6 bases at J; junction bases unmatched: 6. The CDR3 spells CASSIQAGEGNIQYF. The CDR3 nucleotides are TGTGCCAGTAGTATACAAGCGGGAGAAGGAAACATTCAGTACTTC. Variable domain in full (rest from reference TRBV19 and TRBJ2-4): DGGITQSPKYLFRKEGQNVTLSCEQNLNHDAMYWYRQDPGQGLRLIYYSQIVNDFQKGDIAEGYSVSREKKESFPLTVTSAQKNPTAFYLCASSIQAGEGNIQYFGAGTRLSVL.

This sequence joins TRBV28 and TRBJ1-5, with D unclear. Germline V CDR1 and CDR2: MDHEN, SYDVKM. The CDR3 has 14 amino acids. Trimming took 3 bases from V and 2 from J, leaving 8 bases between them. The DNA for the CDR3 is TGTGCCAGCAGTTTCCCTACCGGCAATCAGCCCCAGCATTTT. As protein: CASSFPTGNQPQHF.

The rearrangement joins TRBV19 to TRBJ2-1; TRBD2 agrees at 9 bases. Germline V gene data show CDR1 as LNHDA and CDR2 as SQIVND (reference sequence). V was pared by 5 bases and J by 5 bases, with 10 bases of the junction left unmatched. This CDR3 has 16 amino acids. The chain's CDR3 is CASSPRLADRNNEQFF. The CDR3, as DNA: TGTGCCAGTAGTCCCCGACTAGCGGACAGAAACAATGAGCAGTTCTTC.

The chain links TRBV4-1 to TRBJ1-3, with 7 bases identical to TRBD1. J lost 1 base, V lost 1 base, and 4 bases had no gene match. The germline CDR1 and CDR2 sequences are MGHRA and YSYEKL. The CDR3 runs to 16 residues. The CDR3 bases are TGCGCCAGCAGCCAAGTATCAGGGGGATCTGGAAACACCATATATTTT. This codes for CASSQVSGGSGNTIYF.

The J gene is TRBJ2-7, the V gene TRBV7-9, with 7 bases matching TRBD1. Germline-derived CDR1 and CDR2 are SEHNR and FQNEAQ (reference sequence). This CDR3 has 13 residues. V lost 5 bases and J lost 7; bases outside the gene matches: 8. This chain's CDR3 is CASSLDRAREQYF. CDR3 bases: TGTGCCAGCAGCCTAGACAGGGCCCGGGAGCAGTACTTC. Combining the CDR3 with reference TRBV7-9 and TRBJ2-7 gives the whole variable domain DTGVSQNPRHKITKRGQNVTFRCDPISEHNRLYWYRQTLGQGPEFLTYFQNEAQLEKSRLLSDRFSAERPKGSFSTLEIQRTEQGDSAMYLCASSLDRAREQYFGPGTRLTVT.

The V gene is TRBV28, the J gene TRBJ1-5; 8 nucleotides align to TRBD1. The CDR3 extends over 15 amino acids. The ends lost 4 bases at V and 5 bases at J; junction bases unmatched: 7. CDR1 MDHEN and CDR2 SYDVKM come from the germline V gene. In nucleotides, the CDR3 is TGTGCCAGCAGTTCCGGACAGGGTTCACATCAGCCCCAGCATTTT. It specifies CASSSGQGSHQPQHF.

The J gene is TRBJ2-7, the V gene TRBV27, with 12 nucleotides matching TRBD2. The ends lost 7 bases at V and 1 base at J; junction bases unmatched: 5. This CDR3 is built from 15 residues. Germline values: CDR1 MNHEY, CDR2 SMNVEV (reference sequence). This CDR3 reads CASTETSGGSYEQYF. The CDR3 DNA reads TGTGCCAGCACCGAGACTAGCGGGGGATCCTACGAGCAGTACTTC.

The chain couples TRBV6-6 to TRBJ1-2; D might be TRBD1 (5 bases). Trimming left V 5 bases short and J 4 bases short, with 14 bases between. This CDR3 has 14 amino acids. Germline V gene lookup returns CDR1 MNHNY and CDR2 SVGAGI (reference sequence). CDR3 sequence: CASSPDGAGYGYTF. For the CDR3, the DNA is TGTGCCAGCAGTCCGGATGGGGCCGGCTATGGCTACACCTTC.

This clone was seen a handful of times. The J gene is TRBJ1-6, the V gene TRBV5-6; TRBD1 might be the D (6 bases). V lost 0 bases and J lost 9, with 10 bases in between. In germline, CDR1 is SGHDT, CDR2 YYEEEE. The CDR3 length is 14 residues. CDR3 amino acids: CASSLVQGLSPLHF. As DNA, the CDR3 is TGTGCCAGCAGCTTGGTACAGGGCCTTTCACCCCTCCACTTT.

V gene TRBV2 combines with J gene TRBJ2-1; 9 bases fit TRBD1. V was clipped by 7 bases and J by 5 bases; unmatched bases: 9. Germline CDR1 is SNHLY and CDR2 is FYNNEI. The CDR3 is 15 amino acids. CDR3 region: CASTATGTGNNEQFF. The DNA for the CDR3 is TGTGCCAGCACCGCAACCGGGACAGGGAACAATGAGCAGTTCTTC.

The J gene is TRBJ1-5, the V gene TRBV27, with D uncertain. The germline CDR1 and CDR2 sequences are MNHEY and SMNVEV (reference sequence). V was shortened by 3 bases and J by 7 bases, with 10 bases between the two germline ends. The CDR3 loop spans 13 amino acids. The CDR3 region has the DNA TGTGCCAGCAGTTTGGAGGGCCGCCAGCCCCAGCATTTT. As protein: CASSLEGRQPQHF.

The gene calls are TRBV3-1 (or the pseudogene TRBV3-2) and TRBJ2-3; 10 nucleotides agree with TRBD2. CDR3 length: 16 amino acids. Per the germline V gene, CDR1 is LGHDT and CDR2 is YNNKEL (reference sequence). V was clipped by 2 bases and J by 6 bases; unmatched bases: 8. The CDR3 is CASSQQLSGRSDTQYF. The CDR3 nucleotides are TGTGCCAGCAGCCAACAGCTTAGCGGGAGGTCGGATACGCAGTATTTT.

This clone appeared a few times. The chain employs TRBV12-3 or TRBV12-4 and TRBJ1-5; no firm D call. Trimming removed 7 bases from V and 5 bases from J, with 12 bases in between. The CDR3 runs 13 residues. CDR3 in amino acids: CASKAGRDQPQHF. As DNA, the CDR3 is TGTGCCAGCAAGGCGGGGAGGGATCAGCCCCAGCATTTT.

The gene calls are TRBV28 and TRBJ1-4, with 10 bases matching TRBD1. This CDR3 is 14 amino acids long. CDR1 MDHEN and CDR2 SYDVKM come from the germline V gene. V shed 7 bases, J shed 8 bases, and the junction held 7 bases outside the gene matches. The CDR3 DNA reads TGTGCCAGCATCCGGACAGGGGGGGGAGAAAAACTGTTTTTT. It encodes CASIRTGGGEKLFF.

This clone was counted a single time. This rearrangement joins TRBV19 to TRBJ2-1, with 10 bases that match TRBD2. The CDR3 is 14 amino acids. After removal of 10 bases from V and 3 bases from J, the junction contained 6 bases not matched to a gene. CDR1 is LNHDA and CDR2 is SQIVND in the germline V gene (reference sequence). CDR3 loop: CATASGRLYNEQFF. The CDR3 DNA reads as TGTGCCACTGCTAGCGGGAGACTCTACAATGAGCAGTTCTTC.

This clone appeared once. The genes are TRBV14 and TRBJ2-5; TRBD2 matches at 12 bases. Trimming at V came to 5 bases and at J to 0 bases, leaving 10 bases not matched to a gene. Germline loops: CDR1 SGHDN, CDR2 FVKESK. The CDR3 is 18 residues long. CDR3 loop: CASSKGLAGTVYQETQYF. The CDR3 DNA is TGTGCCAGCAGCAAAGGACTAGCGGGAACCGTGTACCAAGAGACCCAGTACTTC.

This rearrangement joins TRBV30 to TRBJ1-2, with TRBD1 matching over 10 bases. CDR1 GTSNPN and CDR2 SVGIG come from the germline V gene (reference sequence). The junction had 4 bases not matched to a gene; V was cut back by 4 bases and J by 2 bases. The CDR3 covers 14 residues. The CDR3 sequence: CAWKDRGGNYGYTF. The CDR3 DNA reads as TGTGCCTGGAAGGACAGGGGGGGAAACTATGGCTACACCTTC.

The J gene is TRBJ2-1, the V gene TRBV6-5; 10 bases are a match to TRBD2. Germline-derived CDR1 and CDR2 are MNHEY and SVGAGI. CDR3 length: 16 amino acids. Trimming cost V 2 bases and J 3 bases; bases outside gene matches: 4. The CDR3 is CASSYTRTSGYNEQFF. The CDR3 region has the DNA TGTGCCAGCAGTTACACCCGGACTAGCGGCTACAATGAGCAGTTCTTC.

In this sample, this clone turned up once. V usage is TRBV18 and J usage is TRBJ1-1; D gene uncertain. The CDR3 consists of 13 residues. Germline CDR1 and CDR2: KGHSH and LQKENI. The V and J ends lost 5 bases and 4 bases respectively, with 11 bases between them. CDR3 in amino acids: CASSAELSTEAFF. Here the CDR3 DNA reads TGTGCCAGCTCAGCCGAACTTTCCACTGAAGCTTTCTTT.